These T cell receptor beta chains were read from a single sample in a study of vaccination effects on CD4 cells after COVID-19. For these receptors, no antigen is known. Libraries were prepared by immunoSEQ multiplex PCR; TCRdb keeps only in-frame clonotypes and omits some of them. The sample records about 73,000 clones, 65% to 80% being singletons. Source: CD4+ T cells from PBMCs cultured with HCoV-NL63 spike peptides, taken before COVID-19 vaccination. The receptor source for this set is a human donor who received a COVID-19 vaccine. Both conserved end residues are part of each CDR3. Fields, in order: V gene, J gene, clone size, D gene, CDR3 protein, CDR3 DNA. A D gene is named only where the DNA matches it firmly. Expanded clones are given a class, and other clones once, few, many or no size at all.

V gene: TRBV5-1
J gene: TRBJ2-3
clone size: once
D gene: -
CDR3 protein: CASSFGASTDTQYF
CDR3 DNA: TGCGCCAGCAGCTTCGGCGCCAGCACAGATACGCAGTATTTT

V gene: TRBV6-2/TRBV6-3
J gene: TRBJ1-2
clone size: -
D gene: -
CDR3 protein: CASSYTSTGGSGYTF
CDR3 DNA: TGTGCCAGCAGTTACACCTCGACAGGAGGGAGTGGCTACACCTTC

V gene: TRBV5-5
J gene: TRBJ2-5
clone size: -
D gene: -
CDR3 protein: CASSLRVEKETQYF
CDR3 DNA: TGTGCCAGCAGCTTGAGGGTTGAAAAAGAGACCCAGTACTTC

V gene: TRBV24-1
J gene: TRBJ2-3
clone size: -
D gene: -
CDR3 protein: CATSDFGVSDTQYF
CDR3 DNA: TGTGCCACCAGTGATTTTGGGGTCAGTGATACGCAGTATTTT

V gene: TRBV11-2
J gene: TRBJ2-5
clone size: -
D gene: -
CDR3 protein: CASSLSPDTSRETQYF
CDR3 DNA: TGTGCCAGCAGCTTATCCCCGGACACCTCCCGAGAGACCCAGTACTTC

V gene: TRBV19
J gene: TRBJ1-6
clone size: -
D gene: TRBD1
CDR3 protein: CASVPDRGTPLHF
CDR3 DNA: TGTGCCAGTGTGCCGGACAGGGGTACACCCCTCCACTTT

V gene: TRBV15
J gene: TRBJ1-1
clone size: -
D gene: -
CDR3 protein: CATSRDPNTEAFF
CDR3 DNA: TGTGCCACCAGCAGAGATCCGAACACTGAAGCTTTCTTT

V gene: TRBV6-2/TRBV6-3
J gene: TRBJ2-2
clone size: -
D gene: -
CDR3 protein: CASSYYLAGELFF
CDR3 DNA: TGTGCCAGCAGTTATTACCTTGCCGGGGAGCTGTTTTTT

V gene: TRBV19
J gene: TRBJ2-3
clone size: -
D gene: -
CDR3 protein: CASSIPQAPHTQYF
CDR3 DNA: TGTGCCAGTAGTATCCCCCAGGCGCCCCATACGCAGTATTTT

V gene: TRBV6-5
J gene: TRBJ2-1
clone size: -
D gene: TRBD1
CDR3 protein: CASRDRGSYNEQFF
CDR3 DNA: TGTGCCAGCAGGGACAGGGGTTCCTACAATGAGCAGTTCTTC

V gene: TRBV6-5
J gene: TRBJ1-2
clone size: -
D gene: -
CDR3 protein: CASSSTLLYRSGYTF
CDR3 DNA: TGTGCCAGCAGTTCGACGCTACTCTACAGGTCTGGCTACACCTTC

V gene: TRBV6-6
J gene: TRBJ1-2
clone size: -
D gene: TRBD1
CDR3 protein: CASRPGGVYGYTF
CDR3 DNA: TGTGCCAGCAGGCCAGGGGGCGTTTATGGCTACACCTTC

V gene: TRBV5-1
J gene: TRBJ2-5
clone size: -
D gene: TRBD1
CDR3 protein: CASRIVRGLEETQYF
CDR3 DNA: TGCGCCAGCAGAATAGTCAGGGGGCTTGAAGAGACCCAGTACTTC

V gene: TRBV19
J gene: TRBJ1-5
clone size: few
D gene: TRBD1
CDR3 protein: CASIDRGGSNQPQHF
CDR3 DNA: TGTGCCAGTATTGACAGGGGAGGTAGCAATCAGCCCCAGCATTTT

V gene: TRBV4-1
J gene: TRBJ1-2
clone size: -
D gene: TRBD1
CDR3 protein: CASSHNRGGDYGYTF
CDR3 DNA: TGCGCCAGCAGCCACAACAGGGGTGGTGACTATGGCTACACCTTC

V gene: TRBV24-1
J gene: TRBJ2-2
clone size: -
D gene: -
CDR3 protein: CATSEGTTNTGELFF
CDR3 DNA: TGTGCCACCAGTGAGGGGACAACGAACACCGGGGAGCTGTTTTTT

V gene: TRBV3-1/TRBV3-2
J gene: TRBJ1-3
clone size: -
D gene: TRBD1
CDR3 protein: CASSSFDRGLRNTIYF
CDR3 DNA: TGTGCCAGCAGCTCATTCGACAGGGGGCTTAGAAACACCATATATTTT

V gene: TRBV3-1/TRBV3-2
J gene: TRBJ1-2
clone size: -
D gene: -
CDR3 protein: CASSTFDQGFYGYTF
CDR3 DNA: TGTGCCAGCAGCACCTTCGACCAGGGTTTCTATGGCTACACCTTC

V gene: TRBV18
J gene: TRBJ2-5
clone size: -
D gene: TRBD2
CDR3 protein: CASSPPSGGRETQYF
CDR3 DNA: TGTGCCAGCTCACCACCGTCCGGCGGGAGAGAGACCCAGTACTTC

V gene: TRBV5-8
J gene: TRBJ2-3
clone size: -
D gene: -
CDR3 protein: CASPTVPYSTDTQYF
CDR3 DNA: TGTGCCAGCCCCACGGTTCCCTACAGCACAGATACGCAGTATTTT

V gene: TRBV28
J gene: TRBJ1-6
clone size: once
D gene: -
CDR3 protein: CASSLMAALGRSPLHF
CDR3 DNA: TGTGCCAGCAGTTTAATGGCCGCGCTCGGGAGGTCACCCCTCCACTTT

V gene: TRBV24-1
J gene: TRBJ2-1
clone size: -
D gene: -
CDR3 protein: CATSDELGGGGNEQFF
CDR3 DNA: TGTGCCACCAGTGATGAGCTGGGGGGGGGCGGCAATGAGCAGTTCTTC

V gene: TRBV15
J gene: TRBJ2-1
clone size: few
D gene: -
CDR3 protein: CATSALNEQFF
CDR3 DNA: TGTGCCACCAGCGCCTTAAATGAGCAGTTCTTC

V gene: TRBV29-1
J gene: TRBJ2-6
clone size: -
D gene: -
CDR3 protein: CSVEGDGTGANVLTF
CDR3 DNA: TGCAGCGTTGAAGGAGACGGGACCGGGGCCAACGTCCTGACTTTC

V gene: TRBV2
J gene: TRBJ1-1
clone size: -
D gene: TRBD1
CDR3 protein: CASSAQGMGTEAFF
CDR3 DNA: TGTGCCAGCAGTGCACAGGGGATGGGCACTGAAGCTTTCTTT

V gene: TRBV7-3
J gene: TRBJ2-1
clone size: -
D gene: -
CDR3 protein: CASSPQTGSNEQFF
CDR3 DNA: TGTGCCAGCAGCCCTCAAACAGGGTCCAATGAGCAGTTCTTC

V gene: TRBV5-1
J gene: TRBJ1-1
clone size: once
D gene: -
CDR3 protein: CASSLAGKNTEAFF
CDR3 DNA: TGCGCCAGCAGCTTGGCAGGGAAGAACACTGAAGCTTTCTTT

V gene: TRBV24-1
J gene: TRBJ2-4
clone size: -
D gene: TRBD1
CDR3 protein: CATSDGQARDIQYF
CDR3 DNA: TGTGCCACCAGTGACGGACAGGCCCGGGACATTCAGTACTTC

V gene: TRBV6-5
J gene: TRBJ2-6
clone size: -
D gene: -
CDR3 protein: CASSYEGGSGANVLTF
CDR3 DNA: TGTGCCAGCAGTTACGAGGGTGGCTCTGGGGCCAACGTCCTGACTTTC

V gene: TRBV5-1
J gene: TRBJ2-2
clone size: -
D gene: -
CDR3 protein: CASSLEGSYTGELFF
CDR3 DNA: TGCGCCAGCAGCTTGGAAGGTTCCTACACCGGGGAGCTGTTTTTT

V gene: TRBV5-5
J gene: TRBJ1-1
clone size: few
D gene: TRBD1
CDR3 protein: CASHLYGTGPSTEAFF
CDR3 DNA: TGTGCCAGCCACCTCTACGGGACAGGGCCCAGCACTGAAGCTTTCTTT

V gene: TRBV5-1
J gene: TRBJ2-2
clone size: few
D gene: -
CDR3 protein: CASNEGGNTGELFF
CDR3 DNA: TGCGCCAGCAATGAGGGAGGAAACACCGGGGAGCTGTTTTTT

V gene: TRBV5-1
J gene: TRBJ1-2
clone size: -
D gene: -
CDR3 protein: CASSLTTGLRRGYTF
CDR3 DNA: TGCGCCAGCAGCCTCACTACGGGGCTCCGCCGGGGCTACACCTTC

V gene: TRBV2
J gene: TRBJ1-1
clone size: -
D gene: TRBD1
CDR3 protein: CASNPQGLNTEAFF
CDR3 DNA: TGTGCCAGCAATCCACAGGGGCTAAACACTGAAGCTTTCTTT

V gene: TRBV3-1/TRBV3-2
J gene: TRBJ2-5
clone size: -
D gene: TRBD2
CDR3 protein: CASSRGLAGPNQYF
CDR3 DNA: TGTGCCAGCAGCCGCGGACTAGCGGGGCCGAACCAGTACTTC

V gene: TRBV5-1
J gene: TRBJ1-4
clone size: -
D gene: -
CDR3 protein: CASSQEPRGGLNEKLFF
CDR3 DNA: TGCGCCAGCAGCCAGGAACCGAGGGGAGGCTTAAATGAAAAACTGTTTTTT

V gene: TRBV7-2
J gene: TRBJ2-3
clone size: -
D gene: TRBD2
CDR3 protein: CASSLIWTSASDTQYF
CDR3 DNA: TGTGCCAGCAGCCTTATTTGGACTAGCGCTTCAGATACGCAGTATTTT